This TCR beta chain was recovered during a study of cytomegalovirus exposure and HLA in healthy donors. TCRdb's copy holds only in-frame clones and misses some; the assay was immunoSEQ multiplex PCR. Of under 250,000 clones in the sample, 85% to 95% were seen once. Germline V gene sequence: CDR1 SGHRS, CDR2 YFSETQ. There are 12 residues in the CDR3. With 4 bases removed from V and 7 bases from J, the gap between germline ends came to 10 bases. The V and J genes are TRBV5-1 and TRBJ2-3; maybe TRBD2 (5 bases). The TCR comes from a woman in her late teens or twenties in good health and CMV-seronegative. Sequencing was carried out using PBMCs. The CDR3 region is CASSRTPYTQYF. The CDR3 coding sequence is TGCGCCAGCAGCAGGACTCCCTATACGCAGTATTTT. The variable domain in full, completed from reference TRBV5-1 and TRBJ2-3, reads KAGVTQTPRYLIKTRGQQVTLSCSPISGHRSVSWYQQTPGQGLQFLFEYFSETQRNKGNFPGRFSGRQFSNSRSEMNVSTLELGDSALYLCASSRTPYTQYFGPGTRLTVL.